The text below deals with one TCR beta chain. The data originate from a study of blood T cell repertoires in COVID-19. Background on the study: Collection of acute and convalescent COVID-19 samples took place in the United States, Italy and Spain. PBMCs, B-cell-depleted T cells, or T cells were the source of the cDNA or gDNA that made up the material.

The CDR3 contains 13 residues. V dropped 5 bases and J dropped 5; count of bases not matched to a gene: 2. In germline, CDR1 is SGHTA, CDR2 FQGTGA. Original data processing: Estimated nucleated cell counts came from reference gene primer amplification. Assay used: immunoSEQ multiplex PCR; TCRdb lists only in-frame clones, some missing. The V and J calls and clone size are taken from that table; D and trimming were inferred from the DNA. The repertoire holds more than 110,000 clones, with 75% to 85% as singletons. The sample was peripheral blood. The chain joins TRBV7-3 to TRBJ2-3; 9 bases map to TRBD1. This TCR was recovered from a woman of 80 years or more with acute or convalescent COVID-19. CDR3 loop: CASSRQGGDTQYF. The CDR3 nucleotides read TGTGCCAGCAGCCGACAGGGGGGAGATACGCAGTATTTT.